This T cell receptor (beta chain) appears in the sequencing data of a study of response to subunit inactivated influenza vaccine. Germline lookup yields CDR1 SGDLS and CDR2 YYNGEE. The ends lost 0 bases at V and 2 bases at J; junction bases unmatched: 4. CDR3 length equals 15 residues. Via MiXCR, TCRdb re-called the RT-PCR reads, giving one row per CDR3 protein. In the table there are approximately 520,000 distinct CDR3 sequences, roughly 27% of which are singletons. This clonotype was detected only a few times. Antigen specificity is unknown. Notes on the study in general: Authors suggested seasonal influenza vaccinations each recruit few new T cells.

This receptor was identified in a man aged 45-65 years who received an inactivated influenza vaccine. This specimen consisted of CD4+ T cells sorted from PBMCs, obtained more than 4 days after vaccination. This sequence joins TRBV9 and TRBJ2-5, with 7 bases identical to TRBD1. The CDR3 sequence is CASSVGTGQQETQYF. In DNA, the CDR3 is TGTGCCAGCAGCGTAGGGACAGGTCAGCAAGAGACCCAGTACTTC.